These 18 T cell receptor beta chains were sequenced from one sample in a study of T-cell memory formation after mild COVID-19. TCRdb reprocessed the 5' RACE reads via MiXCR and lists one record per CDR3 protein. The sample lists 300,000 or so distinct CDR3 sequences, roughly 15% occurring once. The source material was PBMCs or a T cell subset sorted from them (not recorded which). The source is a man younger than 35 who had mild COVID-19 (a few samples of this study predate the infection). Cell type and time point are not known.

The V call is TRBV11-2, the J call TRBJ1-1, with TRBD1 as a possible D gene (5 bases). Germline lookup yields CDR1 SGHAT and CDR2 FQNNGV. The CDR3 covers 12 residues. Trimming took 3 bases from V and 10 from J, leaving 12 bases between them. DNA of the CDR3: TGTGCCAGCAGCTTTCAGGGTAGGCGAGCTTTCTTT. It specifies CASSFQGRRAFF.

V gene TRBV7-3 combines with J gene TRBJ2-2; a weak D match, TRBD1 (6 bases). CDR1 and CDR2 (germline): SGHTA, FQGTGA. V was shortened by 7 bases and J by 2 bases, with 14 bases between the two germline ends. This CDR3 has 15 amino acids. The CDR3 coding sequence is TGTGCCAGCAAGGGATGGGGGCAAAACACCGGGGAGCTGTTTTTT. It encodes CASKGWGQNTGELFF.

This rearrangement joins TRBV14 to TRBJ2-1, with D possibly matching TRBD1 (5 bases). Germline CDR1 and CDR2: SGHDN and FVKESK. V dropped 1 base and J dropped 10 bases, with 14 bases sitting between them. CDR3 size: 14 residues. Here the CDR3 reads CASSQVGRSREQFF. Written as DNA, the CDR3 is TGTGCCAGCAGCCAAGTGGGGCGGTCTCGGGAGCAGTTCTTC. Filled out from reference TRBV14 and TRBJ2-1, the complete variable domain reads EAGVTQFPSHSVIEKGQTVTLRCDPISGHDNLYWYRRVMGKEIKFLLHFVKESKQDESGMPNNRFLAERTGGTYSTLKVQPAELEDSGVYFCASSQVGRSREQFFGPGTRLTVL.

This chain links TRBV28 with TRBJ1-2, with a weak D call TRBD1 (5 bases). Trimming pared 6 bases from V and 5 bases from J, leaving 16 bases between. The CDR3 spans 14 residues. Looked up from germline, CDR1 is MDHEN and CDR2 is SYDVKM. The CDR3 here is CASSLGGEGYGYTF. The CDR3 DNA follows: TGTGCCAGCAGCCTGGGGGGGGAAGGGTATGGCTACACCTTC.

The gene calls are TRBV7-9 and TRBJ2-1, with 7 nucleotides matching TRBD1. The CDR3 has 12 residues. Per germline, CDR1 SEHNR and CDR2 FQNEAQ (reference sequence). V lost 5 bases to trimming and J lost 10 bases; unmatched junction nucleotides: 5. The DNA of the CDR3 is TGTGCCAGCAGCCTTGGGACAGCCGAGCAGTTCTTC. Translated, it gives CASSLGTAEQFF.

The chain recombines TRBV7-2 with TRBJ2-5; unclear D gene. The V end lost 3 bases, the J end lost 1 base, and 12 bases lay between the germline ends. The germline V gene encodes CDR1 SGHTA and CDR2 FQGNSA. This CDR3 spans 15 amino acids. The CDR3 DNA reads TGTGCCAGCAGCTTCGGCTGGGGAATCCAAGAGACCCAGTACTTC. As protein: CASSFGWGIQETQYF.

The rearrangement links TRBV20-1 to TRBJ2-5; 9 bases are shared with TRBD2. This CDR3 spans 14 amino acids. The junction had 7 bases not matched to a gene; V was cut back by 3 bases and J by 5 bases. CDR1 and CDR2 from the germline V gene are DFQATT and SNEGSKA (reference sequence). The CDR3 sequence is CSARRRGGLETQYF. As DNA, the CDR3 is TGCAGTGCTAGGCGGCGGGGGGGCCTGGAGACCCAGTACTTC.

This clonotype came up a few times. The chain links TRBV28 to TRBJ1-4, with D perhaps matching TRBD1 (5 bases). This CDR3 is built from 17 residues. Germline-derived CDR1 and CDR2 are MDHEN and SYDVKM. Between the trimmed V and J ends, which lost 7 bases and 3 bases, there was a span of 21 bases. CDR3 DNA: TGTGCCAGCACCCTTTGGGGGGGAGGTTTTCCTAATGAAAAACTGTTTTTT. Its translation is CASTLWGGGFPNEKLFF.

The chain joins TRBV7-2 to TRBJ1-6; TRBD1 agrees at 7 bases. Per germline, CDR1 SGHTA and CDR2 FQGNSA. This CDR3 contains 14 residues. With V trimmed by 4 bases and J by 10 bases, 7 bases remained unmatched. CDR3 sequence: CASSSTGSGSPLHF. DNA of the CDR3: TGTGCCAGCAGCTCGACAGGGTCTGGGTCACCCCTCCACTTT. Based on the CDR3 plus reference TRBV7-2 and TRBJ1-6, the full variable domain is GAGVSQSPSNKVTEKGKDVELRCDPISGHTALYWYRQSLGQGLEFLIYFQGNSAPDKSGLPSDRFSAERTGGSVSTLTIQRTQQEDSAVYLCASSSTGSGSPLHFGNGTRLTVT.

The table lists this clonotype with a few counts. The CDR3 region is CASSLGDRGPYGYTF. Written as DNA, the CDR3 is TGTGCCAGCAGTTTAGGGGACAGGGGGCCCTATGGCTACACCTTC. The V and J genes are TRBV12-3 or TRBV12-4 and TRBJ1-2; 12 bases match TRBD1. The CDR3 contains 15 residues. Trimming at V came to 1 base and at J to 4 bases, leaving 1 base not matched to a gene.

This chain uses TRBV7-2 with TRBJ2-7; 9 bases line up with TRBD2. Germline assignment: CDR1 SGHTA and CDR2 FQGNSA. This CDR3 is 16 amino acids long. Trimming took 5 bases from V and 4 from J; bases not matched to a gene: 12. CDR3 protein: CASSLRAGGNWYEQYF. In DNA form, the CDR3 reads TGTGCCAGCAGCCTGAGAGCGGGGGGCAACTGGTACGAGCAGTACTTC.

This clonotype was counted at least ten times. The chain carries TRBV6-4 and TRBJ2-3; D is uncertain. The CDR3 runs 13 residues. Trimming cost V 3 bases and J 1 base, with 5 bases left between them. Germline assignment: CDR1 MRHNA and CDR2 SNTAGT. The CDR3 is CASSEKGTDTQYF. CDR3 DNA sequence: TGTGCCAGCAGTGAAAAGGGCACAGATACGCAGTATTTT.

This clonotype has a handful of counts. The chain recombines TRBV4-3 with TRBJ2-6; TRBD1 matches at 8 bases. Germline loops: CDR1 LGHNA, CDR2 YSLEER. V lost 4 bases and J lost 0; bases outside the gene matches: 11. The CDR3 is 19 amino acids. The DNA for the CDR3 is TGCGCCAGCAGCCGGTGGGACAGGACAACCTACTCTGGGGCCAACGTCCTGACTTTC. It specifies CASSRWDRTTYSGANVLTF.

Only a few counts were recorded for this clonotype. The V and J genes are TRBV7-2 and TRBJ2-3, with a possible D match to TRBD2 (5 bases). V was clipped by 2 bases and J by 12 bases, with 15 bases between them. CDR3 size: 13 residues. Germline V gene sequence: CDR1 SGHTA, CDR2 FQGNSA. The CDR3 region is CASSLNSLAPQYF. CDR3 nucleotide sequence: TGTGCCAGCAGCTTAAACTCGCTAGCACCACAGTATTTT.

The chain employs TRBV12-3 or TRBV12-4 and TRBJ1-1; no clear D. With 2 bases removed from V and 0 bases from J, the gap between germline ends came to 7 bases. The CDR3 has 14 residues. The CDR3 DNA sequence: TGTGCCAGCAGTTTAATGGCTATGAACACTGAAGCTTTCTTT. Amino acid sequence: CASSLMAMNTEAFF.

This clonotype appeared a few times. CDR3 nucleotide sequence: TGTGCCACCAGTGATGGGAAGATCCAAGGTAATGAGCAGTTCTTC. Translating it yields CATSDGKIQGNEQFF. The rearrangement joins TRBV24-1 to TRBJ2-1; D unclear. Germline CDR1 reads KGHDR; CDR2 reads SFDVKD. The V end lost 3 bases, the J end lost 7 bases, and 15 bases lay between the germline ends. The CDR3 runs to 15 residues.

A few counts support this clonotype. J is TRBJ2-2 and V is TRBV19, with 9 bases matching TRBD1. The germline V gene encodes CDR1 LNHDA and CDR2 SQIVND (reference sequence). Trimming took 3 bases from V and 5 from J; bases not matched to a gene: 4. The CDR3 runs to 15 residues. CDR3 loop: CASSIWTGETGELFF. The CDR3 nucleotides are TGTGCCAGTAGTATCTGGACAGGGGAAACCGGGGAGCTGTTTTTT.

The V call is TRBV6-5, the J call TRBJ2-2; TRBD1 matches at 12 bases. The V segment lost 6 bases and the J segment 3 bases; nucleotides outside the gene matches: 2. Germline loops: CDR1 MNHEY, CDR2 SVGAGI. The CDR3 totals 15 residues. CDR3 sequence reads: CASRGQGAYTGELFF. CDR3 DNA: TGTGCCAGCAGGGGACAGGGGGCTTACACCGGGGAGCTGTTTTTT.